This T cell receptor (beta chain) was observed in a study of shared clonotypes between healthy human individuals. The CDR3 length is 15 residues. The trim removed 4 bases at V and 0 bases at J, leaving 2 bases unmatched. From germline, CDR1 is SGHTS and CDR2 YDEGEE. Across several immunoSEQ plates, the genomic DNA of each subset was split evenly. Produced via immunoSEQ multiplex PCR; TCRdb's table is partial and in-frame only. The sample holds a few million clones, around 90% seen once. The receptor's source is a man aged 18-30 years in good health. Sequences were obtained from naive CD4+ T cells sorted from blood. Subset given: CD45RA+ positively selected. The genes are TRBV5-8 and TRBJ2-2; 8 nucleotides match TRBD1. Here the CDR3 reads CASSPGQANTGELFF. The DNA for the CDR3 is TGTGCCAGCAGCCCGGGACAGGCGAACACCGGGGAGCTGTTTTTT.